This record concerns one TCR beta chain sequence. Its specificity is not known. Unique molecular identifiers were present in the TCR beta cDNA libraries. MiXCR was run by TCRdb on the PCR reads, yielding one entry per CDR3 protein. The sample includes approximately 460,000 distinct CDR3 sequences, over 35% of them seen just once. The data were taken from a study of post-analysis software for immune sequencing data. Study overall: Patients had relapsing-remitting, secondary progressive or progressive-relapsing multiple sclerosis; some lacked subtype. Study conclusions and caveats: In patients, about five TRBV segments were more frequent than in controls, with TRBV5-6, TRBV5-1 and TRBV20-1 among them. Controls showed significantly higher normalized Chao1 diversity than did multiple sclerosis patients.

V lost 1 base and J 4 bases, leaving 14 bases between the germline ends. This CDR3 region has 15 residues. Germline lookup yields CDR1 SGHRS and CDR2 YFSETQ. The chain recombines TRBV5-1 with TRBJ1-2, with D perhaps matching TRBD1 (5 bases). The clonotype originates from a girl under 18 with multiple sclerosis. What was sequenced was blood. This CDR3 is CASSLTRDPGYGYTF. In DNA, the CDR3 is TGCGCCAGCAGCTTGACCCGGGACCCGGGCTATGGCTACACCTTC.